This TCR beta chain was profiled in a study of shared clonotypes between healthy human individuals. Turning to this clone: No antigen is known for it. Other DNA sequences from this sample encode an identical CDR3 as well.

Trimming at V came to 4 bases and at J to 4 bases, leaving 4 bases not matched to a gene. Looked up from germline, CDR1 is SQVTM and CDR2 is ANQGSEA. There are 13 residues in the CDR3. This table comes from immunoSEQ multiplex PCR, and its TCRdb copy is limited to in-frame clones, with some not included. The sample carries some 2,000,000 clones, 90% to 95% recorded once. Study observations and caveats: Despite large depth, sorted-subset datasets appeared incompletely sequenced. Between four donors, naive CD4 clonotypes were shared at a level of around 5.2%. Only blood was sampled; tissue repertoires likely differ.

The sample was naive CD4+ T cells sorted from blood. Sample subset: CD45RA+ positively selected. The chain combines TRBV29-1 with TRBJ2-5, with TRBD1 identical over 9 bases. This TCR derives from a man aged 18 to 30 in good health. CDR3 coding DNA: TGCAGCGTTGCACAGGGGGCGGGAGAGACCCAGTACTTC. Protein: CSVAQGAGETQYF.